These 21 T cell receptor beta chains were all obtained from the same sample, sequenced in a study of human T cells and chemical hapten exposure. Described time point: healthy volunteer bleed at 2 weeks. Unseparated into fractions, whole blood served as the source from which total RNA was extracted. From the RACE reads, TCRdb called clonotypes with MiXCR, one entry per CDR3 protein. This table has some 90,000 distinct CDR3 sequences, about 8.8% appearing once. Sequencing was carried out using whole blood. The receptor source for this set is a female donor in good health. Some clones in this sample may be carry-over from other donors' samples.

This clonotype was recorded many times. The chain uses TRBV28 and TRBJ2-7; D is uncertain. The CDR3 totals 12 residues. With 5 bases removed from V and 7 bases from J, the gap between germline ends came to 12 bases. Germline V gene data show CDR1 as MDHEN and CDR2 as SYDVKM. CDR3 DNA: TGTGCCAGCAGTCTACCGTTGGGAGAGCAGTACTTC. This codes for CASSLPLGEQYF.

This clonotype appeared many times. At one of its ends the junction is not consistent with the germline gene, which may arise from a read error. V gene TRBV5-1 combines with J gene TRBJ2-7; 11 nucleotides agree with TRBD2. CDR1 is SGHRS, CDR2 YFSETQ, per germline. The CDR3 contains 14 residues. The CDR3 coding sequence is TGTGCCAGCAGCTTAACTAGCGGGAGCTACGAGCAGTACTTC. Residues: CASSLTSGSYEQYF. Supplemented by reference TRBV5-1 and TRBJ2-7, the full variable domain reads KAGVTQTPRYLIKTRGQQVTLSCSPISGHRSVSWYQQTPGQGLQFLFEYFSETQRNKGNFPGRFSGRQFSNSRSEMNVSTLELGDSALYLCASSLTSGSYEQYFGPGTRLTVT.

This clonotype was picked up many times. This chain links TRBV3-1 with TRBJ2-4, with a tentative D call TRBD1 (5 bases). V was cut by 4 bases and J by 5 bases, with 9 bases left in between. The CDR3 runs 13 residues. Germline CDR1 LGHDT, CDR2 YNNKEL (reference sequence). The CDR3 DNA reads TGTGCCAGCAGCCCAGGGCCCCAAAACATTCAGTACTTC. Translation gives CASSPGPQNIQYF.

The sample holds a few counts of this clonotype. The V and J genes are TRBV19 and TRBJ2-4; perhaps TRBD2 as D (6 bases). The CDR3 has 18 amino acids. V was clipped by 5 bases and J by 2 bases, with 22 bases between them. Per the germline V gene, CDR1 is LNHDA and CDR2 is SQIVND (reference sequence). The CDR3 is CASSAGRLKSVTKNIQYF. As DNA, the CDR3 is TGTGCCAGTAGTGCGGGACGGCTCAAATCAGTGACCAAAAACATTCAGTACTTC. Using reference TRBV19 and TRBJ2-4 for the parts outside the CDR3, the full variable domain is DGGITQSPKYLFRKEGQNVTLSCEQNLNHDAMYWYRQDPGQGLRLIYYSQIVNDFQKGDIAEGYSVSREKKESFPLTVTSAQKNPTAFYLCASSAGRLKSVTKNIQYFGAGTRLSVL.

This clonotype was counted between two and nine times. The chain links TRBV3-1 to TRBJ1-5, with TRBD1 matching 8 bases. Germline CDR1 reads LGHDT; CDR2 reads YNNKEL (reference sequence). This CDR3 region has 16 residues. V dropped 4 bases and J dropped 2; count of bases not matched to a gene: 7. This CDR3 reads CASSRNPTGGNQPQHF. The CDR3 coding sequence is TGTGCCAGCAGCCGAAACCCGACAGGGGGCAATCAGCCCCAGCATTTT. Variable domain in full (rest from reference TRBV3-1 and TRBJ1-5): DTAVSQTPKYLVTQMGNDKSIKCEQNLGHDTMYWYKQDSKKFLKIMFSYNNKELIINETVPNRFSPKSPDKAHLNLHINSLELGDSAVYFCASSRNPTGGNQPQHFGDGTRLSIL.

The chain is built from TRBV6-2 or TRBV6-3 and TRBJ2-5; 15 nucleotides line up with TRBD2. The CDR3 runs to 18 residues. The J segment lost 0 bases and the V segment lost 7 bases, leaving 9 bases of the junction unmatched. Germline CDR1 and CDR2: MNHEY and SVGEGT. CDR3 region: CASTVGGTSGRNQETQYF. The CDR3 nucleotides read TGTGCCAGCACCGTAGGGGGGACTAGCGGGAGGAACCAAGAGACCCAGTACTTC.

On this clonotype: At one of its ends the junction is not consistent with the germline gene, which may arise from a read error. The gene calls are TRBV6-6 and TRBJ1-1; no definite D call. This CDR3 spans 12 amino acids. The germline gives CDR1 MNHNY, CDR2 SVGAGI (reference sequence). The CDR3 loop is CVSSPTDGEAFF. CDR3 bases: TGTGTCAGCAGCCCCACGGACGGGGAAGCTTTCTTT.

This clonotype was detected ten times or more. The chain joins TRBV7-2 to TRBJ2-1; 14 positions match TRBD2. CDR1 and CDR2 from the germline V gene are SGHTA and FQGNSA. V was clipped by 4 bases and J by 6 bases; unmatched bases: 5. The CDR3 extends over 16 amino acids. This chain's CDR3 is CASSWPGLAGVNEQFF. CDR3 DNA: TGTGCCAGCAGCTGGCCGGGACTAGCGGGAGTCAATGAGCAGTTCTTC.

In this sample, this clonotype turned up a few times. This chain links TRBV7-2 with TRBJ1-6; 8 bases align to TRBD1. The V gene's germline CDR1 is SGHTA and CDR2 FQGNSA. Losses at the gene ends were 0 bases for V and 5 bases for J; bases not matched to a gene: 6. The CDR3 is 17 residues long. The CDR3 bases are TGTGCCAGCAGCTTAGCGCCGACAGGGGCGAATAATTCACCCCTCCACTTT. Translation gives CASSLAPTGANNSPLHF.

This rearrangement joins TRBV9 to TRBJ2-7; D is undetermined. V was clipped by 4 bases and J by 4 bases, with 12 bases between them. CDR1 and CDR2 (germline): SGDLS, YYNGEE. The length of the CDR3 is 13 residues. CDR3 coding DNA: TGTGCCAGCAGCCCCCGATTTTCATACGAGCAGTACTTC. This encodes CASSPRFSYEQYF.

The CDR3: CASSRSGSTSYNEQFF. The DNA of the CDR3 is TGTGCCAGCAGCCGTAGCGGGAGTACTTCCTACAATGAGCAGTTCTTC. V usage is TRBV12-3 or TRBV12-4 and J usage is TRBJ2-1; 9 nucleotides agree with TRBD2. V gave up 6 bases and J gave up 1 base; unmatched junction bases: 7. This CDR3 is 16 amino acids long.

The rearrangement joins TRBV2 to TRBJ2-6, with TRBD2 as a possible D gene (7 bases). Germline CDR1 is SNHLY and CDR2 is FYNNEI. Trimming removed 7 bases at V and 4 bases at J, with 14 bases between. This CDR3 spans 15 amino acids. The CDR3 here is CASNWAGAGANVLTF. The CDR3 DNA follows: TGTGCCAGCAATTGGGCGGGGGCCGGGGCCAACGTCCTGACTTTC.

This clonotype was counted at least ten times. The chain couples TRBV2 to TRBJ1-1, with 9 bases fitting TRBD1. The CDR3 extends over 15 amino acids. Germline trimming cut 5 bases from V and 1 base from J; bases unmatched to any gene: 5. Germline-derived CDR1 and CDR2 are SNHLY and FYNNEI. The chain's CDR3 is CASSQIQGANTEAFF. For the CDR3, the DNA is TGTGCCAGCAGTCAAATACAGGGGGCGAACACTGAAGCTTTCTTT.

This clonotype has a handful of counts. V gene TRBV5-1 combines with J gene TRBJ1-5, with D possibly TRBD1 on 5 matching bases. CDR1 is SGHRS, CDR2 YFSETQ, per germline. This CDR3 has 15 residues. With 0 bases removed from V and 7 bases from J, the gap between germline ends came to 14 bases. CDR3 protein: CASSLDGSQGQPQHF. The DNA for the CDR3 is TGCGCCAGCAGCTTGGACGGCAGCCAGGGACAGCCCCAGCATTTT. Combining the CDR3 with reference TRBV5-1 and TRBJ1-5 gives the whole variable domain KAGVTQTPRYLIKTRGQQVTLSCSPISGHRSVSWYQQTPGQGLQFLFEYFSETQRNKGNFPGRFSGRQFSNSRSEMNVSTLELGDSALYLCASSLDGSQGQPQHFGDGTRLSIL.

There are many counts of this clonotype. This chain links TRBV5-6 with TRBJ1-4; 10 nucleotides match TRBD1. Trimming took 2 bases from V and 0 from J; bases not matched to a gene: 4. Looked up from germline, CDR1 is SGHDT and CDR2 is YYEEEE. This CDR3 contains 17 residues. Here the CDR3 reads CASSLTGQGATNEKLFF. CDR3 in DNA: TGTGCCAGCAGCTTAACCGGACAGGGGGCAACTAATGAAAAACTGTTTTTT.

This clonotype came up many times. V gene TRBV25-1 combines with J gene TRBJ2-7; D possibly matches TRBD1 or TRBD2 (5 bases each). Deletions cut 2 bases from V and 3 bases from J, with 14 bases between. Germline values: CDR1 MGHDK, CDR2 SYGVNS. The CDR3 sequence is 15 residues long. The CDR3 bases are TGTGCCAGCAGTGAAATCGGGGCTAGCAGCTACGAGCAGTACTTC. This sequence encodes CASSEIGASSYEQYF.

In this sample, this clonotype turned up a few times. The chain employs TRBV20-1 and TRBJ2-1; 7 bases map to TRBD2. Germline CDR1 and CDR2: DFQATT and SNEGSKA (reference sequence). The CDR3 length is 13 residues. The ends lost 8 bases at V and 1 base at J; junction bases unmatched: 5. The CDR3 region is CSSGLVSYNEQFF. CDR3 coding DNA: TGCAGTTCCGGACTAGTGTCCTACAATGAGCAGTTCTTC.

The chain carries TRBV29-1 and TRBJ2-3, with 8 positions matching TRBD1. CDR1 and CDR2 from the germline V gene are SQVTM and ANQGSEA. The CDR3 loop spans 15 amino acids. V trimming: 0 bases; J trimming: 4 bases; junction bases outside the gene matches: 6. The CDR3 reads CSVEDLAGGADTQYF. The DNA of the CDR3 is TGCAGCGTTGAAGATCTGGCAGGGGGCGCAGATACGCAGTATTTT.

The J gene is TRBJ1-2, the V gene TRBV29-1, with D perhaps TRBD1 (6 bases). CDR3 length equals 12 residues. V lost 6 bases and J lost 6, with 14 bases in between. The germline V gene encodes CDR1 SQVTM and CDR2 ANQGSEA. As DNA, the CDR3 is TGCAGCGTCACACGGGGGGCGGATGGCTACACCTTC. Protein product: CSVTRGADGYTF.

V gene TRBV4-2 combines with J gene TRBJ2-4; D might be TRBD1 or TRBD2, each matching 6 bases. The CDR3 loop spans 17 amino acids. Germline V gives CDR1 LGHNA, CDR2 YNFKEQ. Trimming removed 0 bases at V and 6 bases at J, with 18 bases between. For the CDR3, the DNA is TGTGCCAGCAGCCAAGATGCTGGGGGGCAGGGGATAAACATTCAGTACTTC. The encoded protein is CASSQDAGGQGINIQYF.

As concerns this clonotype: The junction shows a germline mismatch at one end, possibly a read error. The chain combines TRBV6-5 with TRBJ2-3; 9 bases align to TRBD2. Per germline, CDR1 MNHEY and CDR2 SVGAGI. CDR3 length: 15 residues. The CDR3 bases are TGTGCCAGCAGTCTTACCGGGACTAGCATAGATACGCAGTATTTT. Residues: CASSLTGTSIDTQYF.